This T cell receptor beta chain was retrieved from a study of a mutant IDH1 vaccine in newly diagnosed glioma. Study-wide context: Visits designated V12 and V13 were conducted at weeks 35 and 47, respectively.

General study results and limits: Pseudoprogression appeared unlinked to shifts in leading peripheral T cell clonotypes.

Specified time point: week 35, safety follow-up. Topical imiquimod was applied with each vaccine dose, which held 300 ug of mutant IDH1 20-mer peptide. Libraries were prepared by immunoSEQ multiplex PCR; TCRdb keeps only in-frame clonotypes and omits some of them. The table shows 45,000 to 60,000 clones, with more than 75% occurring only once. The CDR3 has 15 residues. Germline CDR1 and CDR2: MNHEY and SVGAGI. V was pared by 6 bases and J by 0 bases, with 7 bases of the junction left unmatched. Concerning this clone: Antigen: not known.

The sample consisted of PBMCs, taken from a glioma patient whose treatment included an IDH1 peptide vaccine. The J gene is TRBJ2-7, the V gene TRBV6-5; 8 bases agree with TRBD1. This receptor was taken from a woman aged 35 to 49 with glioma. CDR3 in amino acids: CASRMSGGYSYEQYF. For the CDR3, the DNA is TGTGCCAGCAGAATGTCAGGGGGCTACTCCTACGAGCAGTACTTC.